The 20 T cell receptor beta chains in this list originate from one sample, sequenced in a study of T cell responses to AZD1222 COVID-19 vaccine (dated by TCRdb to about 2021). Library prep was done by the immunoSEQ multiplex PCR assay. As stored in TCRdb, this immuneACCESS dataset retains in-frame rearrangements with V and J assigned. A fraction of the clones does not appear; measured against another copy, unresolved V genes explain less than half of the discrepancy, and the remainder lacks a known reason. The sample table contains approximately 150,000 clones; only one count was recorded for roughly 89% of them. Around 1.7% of the sample comes from the top ten. What the time point label conveys for this sample: baseline before first vaccination. Sequenced material: peripheral blood, taken on day 0 of AZD1222 vaccination. These receptors were collected from an adult in good health.

The chain joins TRBV19 to TRBJ1-2; possible D gene TRBD1, 5 bases. Trimming took 4 bases from V and 3 from J, leaving 9 bases between them. This CDR3 is built from 13 residues. In germline, CDR1 is LNHDA, CDR2 SQIVND (reference sequence). CDR3: CASSSGGDYGYTF. CDR3 nucleotides: TGTGCCAGTAGTAGCGGGGGGGACTATGGCTACACCTTC.

The chain couples TRBV11-3 to TRBJ2-1; 11 bases align to TRBD1. V shed 5 bases and J 8 bases; nucleotides not matched to a gene: 8. This CDR3 spans 15 amino acids. Per germline, CDR1 SGHNT and CDR2 YENEEA. CDR3 coding DNA: TGTGCCAGCAGCCCAGGACAGGGGGCGGTCTATGAGCAGTTCTTC. It encodes CASSPGQGAVYEQFF.

This chain uses TRBV20-1 with TRBJ2-1; either TRBD1 or TRBD2 may fit D (5 bases each). V lost 3 bases and J 12 bases, leaving 12 bases between the germline ends. This CDR3 region has 11 residues. Germline V CDR1 and CDR2: DFQATT, SNEGSKA (reference sequence). CDR3: CSASSGRWQFF. In nucleotides, the CDR3 is TGCAGTGCTAGTTCGGGACGGTGGCAGTTCTTC.

The chain recombines TRBV6-1 with TRBJ1-2; tentative D call: TRBD1 (6 bases). There are 15 residues in the CDR3. Trimming removed 0 bases from V and 7 bases from J, with 15 bases in between. Looked up from germline, CDR1 is MNHNS and CDR2 is SASEGT. The CDR3 nucleotides read TGTGCCAGCAGTGAAGCGACCAGGGGAATGGGTGGCTACACCTTC. Amino acid sequence: CASSEATRGMGGYTF.

This sequence joins TRBV29-1 and TRBJ1-1; weak D call: TRBD1 (6 bases). V shed 1 base and J shed 3 bases, with 15 bases lying between them. The CDR3 extends over 15 amino acids. CDR1 and CDR2 from the germline V gene are SQVTM and ANQGSEA. The DNA for the CDR3 is TGCAGCGTTGAAGCGTCGGGAGGGGGGCACACTGAAGCTTTCTTT. It is translated as CSVEASGGGHTEAFF.

The J gene is TRBJ2-7, the V gene TRBV7-8; 7 nucleotides line up with TRBD1. CDR3 length: 13 residues. Unmatched junction bases numbered 3, after V lost 5 bases and J lost 2 bases. Looked up from germline, CDR1 is SGHVS and CDR2 is FQNEAQ. The CDR3 DNA follows: TGTGCCAGCAGCGACAGGGACACCTACGAGCAGTACTTC. Protein sequence: CASSDRDTYEQYF.

The J gene is TRBJ1-5, the V gene TRBV7-9; D gene unclear. Germline-derived CDR1 and CDR2 are SEHNR and FQNEAQ (reference sequence). This CDR3 spans 16 amino acids. V lost 2 bases, J lost 0 bases, and 11 bases lay in between. CDR3 sequence (DNA): TGTGCCAGCAGCTTATGGTCAGAGGTTAGCAATCAGCCCCAGCATTTT. It is translated as CASSLWSEVSNQPQHF.

The rearrangement uses TRBV18 and TRBJ2-7; D perhaps matches TRBD2 (5 bases). This CDR3 is 16 amino acids long. Germline V CDR1 and CDR2: KGHSH, LQKENI. The V end lost 3 bases, the J end lost 5 bases, and 20 bases lay between the germline ends. CDR3 nucleotide sequence: TGTGCCAGCTCACCCTCCGAGTTGAGGGTGCTCCACGAGCAGTACTTC. Translated, it gives CASSPSELRVLHEQYF.

The rearrangement uses TRBV4-1 and TRBJ1-5, with TRBD1 matching 8 bases. Per the germline V gene, CDR1 is MGHRA and CDR2 is YSYEKL. The CDR3 consists of 16 residues. V lost 4 bases and J lost 5; bases outside the gene matches: 10. The CDR3 protein is CASSRSINRGDQPQHF. CDR3 sequence (DNA): TGCGCCAGCAGCCGCTCAATCAACAGGGGGGATCAGCCCCAGCATTTT.

This clone has a single count. One junction end disagrees with the germline gene, perhaps due to a read error. The chain is built from TRBV24-1 and TRBJ2-1; weak D call: TRBD2 (6 bases). The CDR3 spans 16 residues. Germline loops: CDR1 KGHDR, CDR2 SFDVKD. The CDR3 protein is CATSDPREFSNNEQFF. CDR3 bases: TGTGCCACCAGTGACCCACGGGAGTTCTCCAACAATGAGCAGTTCTTC.

This clone was recorded once. The chain has TRBV7-9 and TRBJ1-4, with 9 bases aligning to TRBD1. This CDR3 spans 13 amino acids. The V gene end was trimmed by 4 bases and the J gene end by 8 bases; junction bases not matched to a gene: 2. In germline, CDR1 is SEHNR, CDR2 FQNEAQ (reference sequence). This CDR3 is CASSSGQGEKLFF. The CDR3 DNA reads as TGTGCCAGCAGCTCCGGACAGGGGGAAAAACTGTTTTTT.

As concerns this clone: An end of the junction differs from the germline gene, which may be a read error. The chain couples TRBV2 to TRBJ2-5, with 7 bases aligning to TRBD2. The CDR3 spans 13 residues. CDR1 is SNHLY and CDR2 is FYNNEI in the germline V gene. CDR3: CASSEGLAVSGNF. The CDR3 coding sequence is TGTGCCAGCAGTGAAGGGCTAGCGGTCTCTGGGAACTTC.

Comment on this clone: The junction and the germline gene differ at one end; a read error may be behind it. The J gene is TRBJ1-5, the V gene TRBV5-1; D is ambiguous. The CDR3 length is 13 residues. CDR1 and CDR2 from the germline V gene are SGHRS and YFSETQ. Here the CDR3 DNA reads TGCGCCAGCAGCTTGGGTAGCGATCAGCCCCAGCATTTT. This sequence encodes CASSLGSDQPQHF.

The sample holds a few counts of this clone. V gene TRBV21-1 combines with J gene TRBJ1-5; the table's D call, TRBD1, has no DNA check behind it. TRBV21-1 is a pseudogene. This CDR3 comprises 15 residues. For the CDR3, the DNA is TGTGCCAGCAGCGAAGGACACTTCAGCAATCAGCCCCAGCATTTT. It yields the protein CASSEGHFSNQPQHF.

V usage is TRBV27 and J usage is TRBJ2-1, with 9 bases matching TRBD1. The germline V gene encodes CDR1 MNHEY and CDR2 SMNVEV (reference sequence). Trimming took 3 bases from V and 8 from J; bases not matched to a gene: 2. This CDR3 has 13 residues. This CDR3 is CASSFDRGDEQFF. Here the CDR3 DNA reads TGTGCCAGCAGTTTCGACAGGGGGGATGAGCAGTTCTTC.

The chain carries TRBV7-6 and TRBJ1-6, with D perhaps TRBD1 (5 bases). Trimming took 5 bases from V and 4 from J, leaving 18 bases between them. CDR1 and CDR2 (germline): SGHVS, FNYEAQ. The CDR3 length is 17 residues. This CDR3 reads CASSPGQARAYNSPLHF. The CDR3 bases are TGTGCCAGCAGCCCAGGACAAGCCAGGGCTTATAATTCACCCCTCCACTTT.

The rearrangement uses TRBV7-9 and TRBJ1-4, with unresolved D. The V gene's germline CDR1 is SEHNR and CDR2 FQNEAQ (reference sequence). V lost 1 base and J lost 0, with 9 bases in between. The CDR3 is 16 residues long. The CDR3 coding sequence is TGTGCCAGCAGCTTAGTAGGACGGGCAACTAATGAAAAACTGTTTTTT. Its protein product is CASSLVGRATNEKLFF.

This sequence joins TRBV29-1 and TRBJ1-2; D is undetermined. The CDR3 loop spans 14 amino acids. Between the trimmed V and J ends, which lost 3 bases and 0 bases, there was a span of 11 bases. Germline V gene sequence: CDR1 SQVTM, CDR2 ANQGSEA. This CDR3 is CSVDPTGPNYGYTF. CDR3 sequence (DNA): TGCAGCGTTGACCCGACCGGGCCTAACTATGGCTACACCTTC.

This chain links TRBV5-1 with TRBJ2-1; D is possibly TRBD2 (6 bases). The germline gives CDR1 SGHRS, CDR2 YFSETQ. The CDR3 loop spans 15 amino acids. Trimming took 0 bases from V and 5 from J, leaving 12 bases between them. The CDR3 loop reads CASSLAVTSHNEQFF. The CDR3 region has the DNA TGCGCCAGCAGCTTGGCCGTAACTAGCCACAATGAGCAGTTCTTC.

J is TRBJ1-1 and V is TRBV19; D not resolved. The CDR3 runs 14 residues. V was pared by 6 bases and J by 8 bases, with 19 bases between. Germline-derived CDR1 and CDR2 are LNHDA and SQIVND (reference sequence). The CDR3 nucleotides read TGTGCCAGTAGAACGGGCCGAGGACCTGCAGAAGCTTTCTTT. It specifies CASRTGRGPAEAFF. Full variable domain (remainder filled in from reference TRBV19 and TRBJ1-1): DGGITQSPKYLFRKEGQNVTLSCEQNLNHDAMYWYRQDPGQGLRLIYYSQIVNDFQKGDIAEGYSVSREKKESFPLTVTSAQKNPTAFYLCASRTGRGPAEAFFGQGTRLTVV.